This section outlines one T cell receptor beta chain sequence together with its context. Germline lookup yields CDR1 SGDLS and CDR2 YYNGEE. J gave up 3 bases and V 3 bases, and 6 bases lay outside the gene matches. The CDR3 covers 15 residues. This entry comes from a study of control samples from healthy donors and cancer patients. Generated by immunoSEQ multiplex PCR, the TCRdb table keeps only in-frame clones and is missing some. The top ten clones hold approximately 0.7% of a sample with approximately 160,000 clones, roughly nine tenths of them seen once. The receptor was derived from a woman between 25 and 40 years old in good health. Source material: blood. The J gene is TRBJ2-7, the V gene TRBV9, with 10 bases lining up with TRBD1. The CDR3 DNA sequence: TGTGCCAGCAGCGGAGGGGACAGGGGTGACTACGAGCAGTACTTC. It yields the protein CASSGGDRGDYEQYF.